Here is one T cell receptor beta chain with its context. Its matching antigen is unknown. TCRdb re-called the 5' RACE reads and catalogs CDR3 proteins one per entry, DNA excluded. Its table lists 500,000 or so distinct CDR3 sequences. The sample is drawn from a study of T cells expressing NK-cell markers. Study-wide background: The TCR beta repertoires originated in sorted CD3+CD56+NKG2C+, CD3+CD56+NKG2C- and CD3+CD56-NKG2C+ T cells. Seven donors tested HCMV-seropositive and one tested seronegative among the eight sequenced.

The study, taken as a whole, reports: These clonotypes, the leaders elsewhere, also led the CD3+CD56-NKG2C+ fraction in a handful of donors.

This receptor was taken from a man between 18 and 35 years old in good health. Sample: blood T cells: a sorted CD56 or NKG2C T cell subset, CD4+ or CD8+ T cells, or bulk PBMC T cells (not recorded which).

CDR3 loop: CASSAGLPGDEQFF. The rearrangement joins TRBV4-1 to TRBJ2-1; TCRdb's D gene call, TRBD2, goes unchecked for lack of DNA. The germline gives CDR1 MGHRA, CDR2 YSYEKL. The CDR3 has 14 amino acids.